Shown below are 9 T cell receptor beta chains from a single sample sequenced in a study of CXCR3-negative and CXCR3-positive naive CD8 T cells. It was by 5' RACE with UMI labels that the TRB cDNA libraries were prepared. From the 5' RACE reads, TCRdb lists one entry per CDR3 protein and no DNA. The listing records 50,000 to 65,000 distinct CDR3 sequences. Sample: naive CXCR3- CD8+ T cells from blood. Documented subset: CD45RO-CCR7+CD27+CD95- naive CD8+ T cells lacking CXCR3 (TNR3-). The receptor set was obtained from a human donor in good health. Some clones in this sample may be carry-over from other donors' samples.

Its frequency marks this clonotype as medium-sized (0.01 to 0.1%). The chain uses TRBV20-1 and TRBJ2-1; TCRdb reports TRBD2, a call that lacks DNA to check it against. The CDR3 runs 14 residues. CDR1 and CDR2 from the germline V gene are DFQATT and SNEGSKA (reference sequence). The CDR3 loop reads CSASGTSGYNEQFF.

J is TRBJ1-2 and V is TRBV29-1; the TRBD1 assignment by TCRdb is unverifiable without DNA. CDR1 and CDR2 from the germline V gene are SQVTM and ANQGSEA. This CDR3 spans 15 amino acids. The chain's CDR3 is CSVYLRDSVNYGYTF.

The J gene is TRBJ2-2, the V gene TRBV7-8; no DNA is available, so the TRBD2 call from TCRdb remains unchecked. CDR1 is SGHVS and CDR2 is FQNEAQ in the germline V gene. This CDR3 is 18 amino acids long. The CDR3 is CASSSDRDFRVPTGELFF.

The gene calls are TRBV11-2 and TRBJ2-2; TCRdb gives TRBD1 as the D gene, but with no DNA this cannot be confirmed. In germline, CDR1 is SGHAT, CDR2 FQNNGV. The CDR3 spans 19 residues. CDR3 region: CASSLDQGAPWRNTGELFF. The full variable domain, with the rest looked up from reference TRBV11-2 and TRBJ2-2, is EAGVAQSPRYKIIEKRQSVAFWCNPISGHATLYWYQQILGQGPKLLIQFQNNGVVDDSQLPKDRFSAERLKGVDSTLKIQPAKLEDSAVYLCASSLDQGAPWRNTGELFFGEGSRLTVL.

CDR3 loop: CSAREYGTGEGGYTF. The genes are TRBV20-1 and TRBJ1-2; the D call of TRBD1 rests on TCRdb alone, since no DNA is present to check it. From germline, CDR1 is DFQATT and CDR2 SNEGSKA (reference sequence). The CDR3 consists of 15 residues.

V gene TRBV28 combines with J gene TRBJ2-7. CDR3 size: 14 residues. Germline CDR1 MDHEN, CDR2 SYDVKM. CDR3: CASSLSGSSYEQYF. The full variable domain, with the rest looked up from reference TRBV28 and TRBJ2-7, is DVKVTQSSRYLVKRTGEKVFLECVQDMDHENMFWYRQDPGLGLRLIYFSYDVKMKEKGDIPEGYSVSREKKERFSLILESASTNQTSMYLCASSLSGSSYEQYFGPGTRLTVT.

J is TRBJ2-7 and V is TRBV5-1; TCRdb selects TRBD2, and the lack of DNA leaves this call unchecked. This CDR3 region has 14 residues. CDR1 is SGHRS and CDR2 is YFSETQ in the germline V gene. CDR3 sequence reads: CASSLEEREGDQYF.

This chain uses TRBV4-3 with TRBJ2-7; TCRdb's D gene call, TRBD1, goes unchecked for lack of DNA. From germline, CDR1 is LGHNA and CDR2 YSLEER. The CDR3 totals 15 residues. The CDR3 here is CASSQDTGTGYEQYF.

This rearrangement joins TRBV20-1 to TRBJ2-1; TCRdb reports TRBD1, a call that lacks DNA to check it against. This CDR3 has 14 amino acids. Germline V gene data show CDR1 as DFQATT and CDR2 as SNEGSKA (reference sequence). The CDR3 here is CSARAAGEIDEQFF.